This T cell receptor beta chain was obtained from a study of beta chain features in type 1 diabetes. Concerning this clone itself: Antigen: not known.

The germline CDR1 and CDR2 sequences are MGHDK and SYGVNS. The CDR3 has 14 residues. V lost 3 bases to trimming and J lost 2 bases, with 9 bases between them. Broader study findings: In every one of the four CD4+ subsets, TCRB CDR3s were moderately but significantly shorter in Type 1 diabetes patients.

The whole isolated RNA underwent reverse transcription, so sequencing captured expressed TCRB transcripts. Generated by immunoSEQ multiplex PCR, the TCRdb table keeps only in-frame clones and is missing some. The data hold more than 550,000 clones, with over 12% observed a single time. The clonotype comes from a man aged 18 to 30 with type 1 diabetes. Sequences were obtained from naive CD4+ T cells from blood. The chain joins TRBV25-1 to TRBJ2-3, with D perhaps matching TRBD2 (6 bases). CDR3 in DNA: TGTGCCAGCAGTGAGGGGCGGGACACAGATACGCAGTATTTT. Encoded protein: CASSEGRDTDTQYF.